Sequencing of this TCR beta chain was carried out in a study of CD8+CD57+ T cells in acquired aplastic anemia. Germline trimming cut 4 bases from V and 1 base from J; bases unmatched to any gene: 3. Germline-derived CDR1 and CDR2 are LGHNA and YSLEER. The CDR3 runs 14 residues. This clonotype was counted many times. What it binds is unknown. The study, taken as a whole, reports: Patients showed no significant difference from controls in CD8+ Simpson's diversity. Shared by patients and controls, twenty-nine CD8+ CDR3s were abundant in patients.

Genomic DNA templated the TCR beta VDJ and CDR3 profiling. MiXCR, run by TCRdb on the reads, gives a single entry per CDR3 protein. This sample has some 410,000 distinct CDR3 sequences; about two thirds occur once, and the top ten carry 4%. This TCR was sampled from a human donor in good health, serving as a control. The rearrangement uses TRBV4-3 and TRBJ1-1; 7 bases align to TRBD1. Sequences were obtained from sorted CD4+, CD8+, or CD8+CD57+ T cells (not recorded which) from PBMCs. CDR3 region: CASSLWTGNTEAFF. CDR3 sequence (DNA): TGCGCCAGCAGCCTCTGGACAGGGAACACTGAAGCTTTCTTT.